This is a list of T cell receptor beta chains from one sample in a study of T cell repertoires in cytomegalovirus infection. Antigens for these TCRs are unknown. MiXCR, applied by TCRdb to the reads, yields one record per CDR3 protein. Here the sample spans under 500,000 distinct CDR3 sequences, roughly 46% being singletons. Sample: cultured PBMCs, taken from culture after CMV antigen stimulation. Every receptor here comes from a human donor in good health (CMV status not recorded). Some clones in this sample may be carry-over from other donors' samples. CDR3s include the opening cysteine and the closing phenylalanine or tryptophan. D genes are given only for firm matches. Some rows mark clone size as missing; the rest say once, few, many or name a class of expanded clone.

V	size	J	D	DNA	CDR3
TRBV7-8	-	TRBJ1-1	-	TGTGCCAGCAGCCGCCCTCCAAGCCGGACATTAAGGGACACTGAAGCTTTCTTT	CASSRPPSRTLRDTEAFF
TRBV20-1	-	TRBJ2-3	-	TGCAGTGCTAGAAACCTGGTAGCGGGCACAGATACGCAGTATTTT	CSARNLVAGTDTQYF
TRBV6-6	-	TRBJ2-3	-	TGTGCCAGCAGTTACTCGGGGGTCACAGATACGCAGTATTTT	CASSYSGVTDTQYF
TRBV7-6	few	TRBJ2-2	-	TGTGCCAGCAGCGACCTCCGGGACAAATACACCGGGGAGCTGTTTTTT	CASSDLRDKYTGELFF
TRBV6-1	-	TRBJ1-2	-	TGTGCCAGCAGTGAATTATTCGAACATGGCTACACCTTC	CASSELFEHGYTF
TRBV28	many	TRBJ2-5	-	TGTGCCAGCAAACGCCAAGAGACCCAGTACTTC	CASKRQETQYF
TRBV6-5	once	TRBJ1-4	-	TGTGCCAGCTCTAGGACCGGTTTAACTAATGAAAAACTGTTTTTT	CASSRTGLTNEKLFF
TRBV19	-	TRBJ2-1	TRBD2	TGTGCCAGTAGTATTGCGGGGGGTCGGAACAATGAGCAGTTCTTC	CASSIAGGRNNEQFF
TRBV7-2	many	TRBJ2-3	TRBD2	TGTGCCACCACTTGGGGGAGGGGCACAGATACGCAGTATTTT	CATTWGRGTDTQYF
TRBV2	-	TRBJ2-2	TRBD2	TGTGCCAGCAGTGGACTAGCGGTCGACTTGAACACCGGGGAGCTGTTTTTT	CASSGLAVDLNTGELFF
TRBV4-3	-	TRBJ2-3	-	TGCGCCAGCAGCCAAGACGGGACGGCAATTGATACGCAGTATTTT	CASSQDGTAIDTQYF
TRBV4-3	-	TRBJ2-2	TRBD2	TGCGCCAGCAGCCAAACCGGGACTAGAGGACGCGGGGAGCTGTTTTTT	CASSQTGTRGRGELFF
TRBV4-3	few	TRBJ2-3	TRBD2	TGCGCCAGCAGCCAAGTCCGAGGACTAGCGGGAGTACCAGATACGCAGTATTTT	CASSQVRGLAGVPDTQYF
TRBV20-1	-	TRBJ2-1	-	TGCAGTGCTTGCGAGCGTTCAACGTACAATGAGCAGTTCTTC	CSACERSTYNEQFF
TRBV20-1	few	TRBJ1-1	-	TGCAGTGCCATCCCCCAGGGAAGGGTCGATGCCACTGAAGCTTTCTTT	CSAIPQGRVDATEAFF
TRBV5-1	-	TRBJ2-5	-	TGCGCCAGCAGCTTGGAATTCTCGGTCGAGACCCAGTACTTC	CASSLEFSVETQYF
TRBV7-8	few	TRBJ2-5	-	TGTGCCAGCAGCTTAGTTATCAAAGAACCCCAAGAGACCCAGTACTTC	CASSLVIKEPQETQYF
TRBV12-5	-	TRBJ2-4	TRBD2	TGTGCTAGTGGTCCCGACGGGAGGGCCAAAAACATTCAGTACTTC	CASGPDGRAKNIQYF
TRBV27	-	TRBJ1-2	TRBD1	TGTGCCACCCAGGACAGGCTTGATGGCTACACCTTC	CATQDRLDGYTF
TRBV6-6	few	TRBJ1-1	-	TGTGCCAGCAGTTACACCGGGACGGTGAACACTGAAGCTTTCTTT	CASSYTGTVNTEAFF
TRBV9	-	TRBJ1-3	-	TGTGCCAGCAGCGTAGCAGGCTCTGGAAACGCCATATATTTT	CASSVAGSGNAIYF
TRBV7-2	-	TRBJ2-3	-	TGTGCCAGCGGCGGTCGGGGAGATACGCAGTATTTT	CASGGRGDTQYF
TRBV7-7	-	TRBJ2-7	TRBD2	TGTGCCAGCAGCTTAGGTTTCGATGGGGAGGGGCCCTCAGTGCAGTACTTC	CASSLGFDGEGPSVQYF
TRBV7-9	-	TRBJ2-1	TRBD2	TGTGCCAGCAGCTCCTTGAGCGGGGTCGCCTACAATGAGCAGTTCTTC	CASSSLSGVAYNEQFF
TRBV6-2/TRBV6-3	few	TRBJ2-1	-	TGTGCCAGCAGTTCGAGGGGGGGAGGTGAGCAGTTCTTC	CASSSRGGGEQFF
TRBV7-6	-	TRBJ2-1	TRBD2	TGTGCCAGCAGACCTAGCGGGTACAATGAGCAGTTCTTC	CASRPSGYNEQFF
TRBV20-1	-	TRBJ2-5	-	TGCAGTGCTAGAAGTCGTACCTCACCAGAGACCCAGTACTTC	CSARSRTSPETQYF
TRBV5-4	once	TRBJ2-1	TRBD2	TGTGCCAGCAGTTATAGCGGGAGGCCGTACAATGAGCAGTTCTTC	CASSYSGRPYNEQFF
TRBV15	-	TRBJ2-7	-	TGTGCCACCAGCCGTCGGGACTTCCTCTCCTACGAGCAGTACTTC	CATSRRDFLSYEQYF
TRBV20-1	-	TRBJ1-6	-	TGCAGTGCTAAACAGGATTCACCCCTCCACTTT	CSAKQDSPLHF
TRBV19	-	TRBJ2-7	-	TGTGCCAGTAGTATCGGCCTTTTCTACGAGCAGTACTTC	CASSIGLFYEQYF
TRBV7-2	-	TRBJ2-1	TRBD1	TGTGCCAGCAGCACGACAGGGTTGATCCACAATGAGCAGTTCTTC	CASSTTGLIHNEQFF
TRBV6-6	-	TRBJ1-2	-	TGTGCCAGCAGTTCACCAGGTTCGCGGGGCTACACCTTC	CASSSPGSRGYTF
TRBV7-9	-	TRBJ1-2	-	TGTGCCAGCAGCTTAGGAGGGACGGGCTACACCTTC	CASSLGGTGYTF
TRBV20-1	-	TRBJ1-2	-	TGCAGTGCTAGAAGGACGGTCTATGGCTACACCTTC	CSARRTVYGYTF
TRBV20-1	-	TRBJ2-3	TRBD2	TGCAGTGCGTCGACTAGCGGGAGTGGGACAGATACGCAGTATTTT	CSASTSGSGTDTQYF
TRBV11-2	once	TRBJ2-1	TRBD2	TGTGCCAGCAGTGTGGGAGGGTCCCCCTACAATGAGCAGTTCTTC	CASSVGGSPYNEQFF
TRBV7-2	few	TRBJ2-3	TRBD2	TGTGCCAGCACCTTAGCTCCAATCTCTAGCGGGATCATCACAGATACGCAGTATTTT	CASTLAPISSGIITDTQYF